These 8 T cell receptor beta chains were sequenced from one sample in a study of HIV-infected patients and healthy controls. TCRdb re-called the 5' RACE reads with MiXCR, one entry per CDR3 protein. The profile shows about 67,000 distinct CDR3 sequences, roughly 16% of them singletons. The sequenced sample consisted of CD4+ T cells from blood. The receptors here all came from a human donor in good health.

This clonotype has ten or more counts. The J gene is TRBJ2-3, the V gene TRBV11-2; possibly TRBD2 for D (5 bases). The CDR3 is 15 residues long. CDR1 is SGHAT and CDR2 is FQNNGV in the germline V gene. Trimming removed 4 bases from V and 4 bases from J, with 15 bases in between. CDR3 nucleotide sequence: TGTGCCAGCAGCTCTTGGACTGGCCTCCCAGATACGCAGTATTTT. Translation: CASSSWTGLPDTQYF.

This clonotype came up a few times. J is TRBJ2-1 and V is TRBV6-5, with a tentative D call TRBD1 (5 bases). CDR3 length: 15 amino acids. Trimming removed 0 bases at V and 10 bases at J, with 16 bases between. The germline CDR1 and CDR2 sequences are MNHEY and SVGAGI. CDR3 sequence reads: CASSYSSPQGREQFF. The CDR3 nucleotides read TGTGCCAGCAGTTACTCGAGTCCGCAGGGTAGGGAGCAGTTCTTC.

The genes are TRBV13 and TRBJ2-1; perhaps TRBD2 as D (7 bases). The germline gives CDR1 PRHDT, CDR2 FYEKMQ (reference sequence). This CDR3 is built from 15 residues. V lost 6 bases and J lost 9, with 21 bases in between. Here the CDR3 reads CASSSPGGRGGEQFF. The CDR3 nucleotides read TGTGCCAGCAGTTCCCCGGGGGGCCGTGGGGGTGAGCAGTTCTTC.

About this clonotype itself: This is likely a read error, given that the CDR3 carries no conserved phenylalanine or tryptophan at its end. The V call is TRBV5-1, the J call TRBJ2-1; D uncertain. CDR3 length: 13 residues. V lost 0 bases to trimming and J lost 7 bases, with 8 bases between them. Germline CDR1 SGHRS, CDR2 YFSETQ. In nucleotides, the CDR3 is TGCGCCAGCAGCTTGGGACCGAATAATGAGCAGTTCTTA. This translates into CASSLGPNNEQFL.

This clonotype appeared many times. The genes are TRBV20-1 and TRBJ1-2; 10 nucleotides align to TRBD1. Germline assignment: CDR1 DFQATT and CDR2 SNEGSKA (reference sequence). The junction had 6 bases not matched to a gene; V was cut back by 3 bases and J by 2 bases. This CDR3 spans 15 amino acids. Here the CDR3 reads CSARGTGATNYGYTF. CDR3 sequence (DNA): TGCAGTGCTAGGGGGACAGGGGCCACCAACTATGGCTACACCTTC.

The chain links TRBV20-1 to TRBJ2-5; no firm D call. The CDR3 has 17 residues. The germline CDR1 and CDR2 sequences are DFQATT and SNEGSKA (reference sequence). Trimming pared 1 base from V and 5 bases from J, leaving 23 bases between. The CDR3 protein is CSARVFSEKVPQETQYF. In nucleotides, the CDR3 is TGCAGTGCTAGAGTTTTTAGTGAAAAGGTACCTCAGGAGACCCAGTACTTC.

Only a few counts were recorded for this clonotype. This rearrangement joins TRBV12-3 or TRBV12-4 to TRBJ2-2; D may be TRBD1 (5 bases). Trimming stripped 6 bases from V and 1 base from J, with 9 bases between. This CDR3 is built from 14 residues. The CDR3 protein is CASRGALNTGELFF. CDR3 nucleotide sequence: TGTGCCAGCAGAGGGGCCTTGAACACCGGGGAGCTGTTTTTT.

The sample holds a few counts of this clonotype. The V call is TRBV7-2, the J call TRBJ2-1, with 14 bases matching TRBD2. The V and J ends lost 1 base and 7 bases, in that order; junction bases with no gene match: 3. In germline, CDR1 is SGHTA, CDR2 FQGNSA. The CDR3 length is 16 residues. CDR3 sequence reads: CASSLGLAGGRNEQFF. In DNA form, the CDR3 reads TGTGCCAGCAGCTTAGGACTAGCGGGGGGGAGAAATGAGCAGTTCTTC.